These 23 T cell receptor beta chains were all obtained from the same sample, sequenced in a study of CD8 T cells in Susac syndrome. An input of about 0.5 to 1 ug of RNA was subjected to reverse transcription using random hexamers. In TCRdb, the immunoSEQ multiplex PCR reads were re-called with MiXCR into one record per CDR3 protein. The sample shows 180,000 or so distinct CDR3 sequences, just under 95% of them seen only once. Sequencing was performed on CD4+ T cells from PBMCs. Source of these receptors: a human donor in good health.

The rearrangement uses TRBV5-1 and TRBJ2-7; 7 positions match TRBD2. The germline V gene encodes CDR1 SGHRS and CDR2 YFSETQ. After removal of 4 bases from V and 5 bases from J, the junction contained 6 bases not matched to a gene. The CDR3 has 13 amino acids. CDR3: CASSGLDGHEQYF. In DNA, the CDR3 is TGCGCCAGCAGCGGACTAGACGGCCACGAGCAGTACTTC.

This clonotype appeared once. The rearrangement uses TRBV6-5 and TRBJ1-1; D uncertain. Germline CDR1 reads MNHEY; CDR2 reads SVGAGI. V gave up 5 bases and J gave up 8 bases, with 6 bases separating them. The CDR3 length is 10 residues. CDR3 sequence (DNA): TGTGCCAGCAGTAGCCGAGAAGCTTTCTTT. It specifies CASSSREAFF.

V is TRBV7-2 and J is TRBJ2-2; the D is unclear. The CDR3 runs 14 residues. The germline V gene encodes CDR1 SGHTA and CDR2 FQGNSA. Trimming removed 2 bases from V and 4 bases from J, with 8 bases in between. CDR3 region: CASSLPIVTGELFF. The CDR3 DNA is TGTGCCAGCAGCTTACCGATAGTCACCGGGGAGCTGTTTTTT.

V is TRBV9 and J is TRBJ2-5; 7 bases align to TRBD2. The CDR3 is 14 residues long. The V gene end was trimmed by 0 bases and the J gene end by 5 bases; junction bases not matched to a gene: 4. Germline values: CDR1 SGDLS, CDR2 YYNGEE. The CDR3 is CASSVVAGVETQYF. Written as DNA, the CDR3 is TGTGCCAGCAGCGTAGTTGCGGGGGTCGAGACCCAGTACTTC.

This chain joins TRBV18 and TRBJ1-4, with D maybe TRBD1 (5 bases). The CDR3 totals 14 residues. From germline, CDR1 is KGHSH and CDR2 LQKENI. Trimming cost V 1 base and J 6 bases, with 9 bases left between them. CDR3 region: CASSPLMGDEKLFF. The CDR3 DNA sequence: TGTGCCAGCTCACCACTGATGGGGGATGAAAAACTGTTTTTT.

This chain connects TRBV5-4 to TRBJ2-1, with D tentatively TRBD2 (5 bases). The CDR3 consists of 13 residues. Germline values: CDR1 SGHNT, CDR2 YYREEE (reference sequence). The V and J ends lost 0 bases and 8 bases respectively, with 9 bases between them. In nucleotides, the CDR3 is TGTGCCAGCAGCTTGGAAGAGGGCGATGAGCAGTTCTTC. Residues: CASSLEEGDEQFF.

The sample holds one count of this clonotype. This sequence joins TRBV5-1 and TRBJ1-1, with 7 bases identical to TRBD1. The CDR3 is 14 amino acids. Germline CDR1 reads SGHRS; CDR2 reads YFSETQ. Trimming took 3 bases from V and 5 from J; bases not matched to a gene: 7. The CDR3 is CASSSRTGETEAFF. CDR3 DNA sequence: TGCGCCAGCAGCTCTAGAACAGGGGAGACTGAAGCTTTCTTT.

CDR3 amino acids: CASSQDSSAVKAFF. The CDR3 region has the DNA TGTGCCAGCAGCCAAGACAGCAGCGCGGTAAAGGCTTTCTTT. V is TRBV4-2 and J is TRBJ1-1; no reliable D call. Germline V gives CDR1 LGHNA, CDR2 YNFKEQ. V was trimmed by 0 bases and J by 11 bases, leaving 16 bases between them. The CDR3 has 14 amino acids.

This clonotype has just one count. This chain uses TRBV5-1 with TRBJ1-2; D unclear. This CDR3 region has 15 residues. The germline CDR1 and CDR2 sequences are SGHRS and YFSETQ. Between the trimmed V and J ends, which lost 2 bases and 4 bases, there was a span of 15 bases. The CDR3 spells CASSFGSSERYGYTF. The DNA of the CDR3 is TGCGCCAGCAGCTTCGGGTCCTCGGAGCGCTATGGCTACACCTTC.

In its sample, this clonotype was seen once. This chain uses TRBV7-9 with TRBJ1-1; D gene uncertain. Germline lookup yields CDR1 SEHNR and CDR2 FQNEAQ (reference sequence). The V end lost 4 bases, the J end lost 7 bases, and 13 bases lay between the germline ends. The CDR3 spans 13 residues. The CDR3 here is CASSYPIDNEAFF. The CDR3 DNA sequence: TGTGCCAGCAGCTACCCTATTGATAATGAAGCTTTCTTT.

The chain joins TRBV30 to TRBJ1-1; D ambiguous. This CDR3 is built from 12 residues. CDR1 and CDR2 from the germline V gene are GTSNPN and SVGIG (reference sequence). V gave up 0 bases and J gave up 3 bases, with 5 bases separating them. CDR3 sequence (DNA): TGTGCCTGGAGTGTACGGGACACTGAAGCTTTCTTT. It is translated as CAWSVRDTEAFF.

This clonotype was counted only a few times. J is TRBJ1-6 and V is TRBV4-1; tentatively, D is TRBD1 (5 bases). The ends were cut back, 1 base at V and 12 bases at J, with 22 bases in the middle. The CDR3 has 17 residues. Germline assignment: CDR1 MGHRA and CDR2 YSYEKL. CDR3 nucleotide sequence: TGCGCCAGCAGCCAAGTGGACATGGGGTTTACTCGAGGACCCCTCCACTTT. Encoded protein: CASSQVDMGFTRGPLHF.

This clonotype was observed once. This chain connects TRBV30 to TRBJ1-1; no clear D. Trimming cost V 0 bases and J 1 base, with 6 bases left between them. From germline, CDR1 is GTSNPN and CDR2 SVGIG (reference sequence). The CDR3 runs to 13 residues. As DNA, the CDR3 is TGTGCCTGGAGTGTAAACGGGAACACTGAAGCTTTCTTT. This gives the protein CAWSVNGNTEAFF.

The V gene is TRBV9, the J gene TRBJ1-1; 7 bases line up with TRBD1. The germline CDR1 and CDR2 sequences are SGDLS and YYNGEE. V lost 2 bases and J lost 1; bases outside the gene matches: 5. This CDR3 has 15 amino acids. The chain's CDR3 is CASSVQGQSNTEAFF. As DNA, the CDR3 is TGTGCCAGCAGCGTCCAGGGACAGTCGAACACTGAAGCTTTCTTT. Based on the CDR3 plus reference TRBV9 and TRBJ1-1, the full variable domain is DSGVTQTPKHLITATGQRVTLRCSPRSGDLSVYWYQQSLDQGLQFLIQYYNGEERAKGNILERFSAQQFPDLHSELNLSSLELGDSALYFCASSVQGQSNTEAFFGQGTRLTVV.

J is TRBJ1-2 and V is TRBV4-1, with D possibly being TRBD1 (6 bases). The V gene lost 3 bases and the J gene lost 4 bases, with 15 bases spanning the gap. The CDR3 covers 15 residues. Per germline, CDR1 MGHRA and CDR2 YSYEKL. This CDR3 reads CASSQRDTGSYGYTF. The CDR3 DNA reads as TGCGCCAGCAGCCAGAGAGACACAGGGTCCTATGGCTACACCTTC.

The chain joins TRBV29-1 to TRBJ2-3; 9 nucleotides agree with TRBD2. Germline V CDR1 and CDR2: SQVTM, ANQGSEA. Trimming at V came to 7 bases and at J to 2 bases, leaving 10 bases not matched to a gene. The CDR3 length is 15 residues. This CDR3 is CSARMSSGVTDTQYF. The CDR3 DNA reads as TGCAGCGCCAGAATGTCTAGCGGGGTCACAGATACGCAGTATTTT.

The chain employs TRBV11-2 and TRBJ2-1; 11 bases agree with TRBD2. This CDR3 has 15 residues. Losses at the gene ends were 5 bases for V and 9 bases for J; bases not matched to a gene: 9. From germline, CDR1 is SGHAT and CDR2 FQNNGV. The CDR3 DNA is TGTGCCAGCAGCCCAACTAGCGGGGGTAACAGTGAGCAGTTCTTC. Its protein product is CASSPTSGGNSEQFF.

The CDR3 DNA sequence: TGTGCCACCCACCCCCGGGGCTACACCTTC. Its protein product is CATHPRGYTF. The chain links TRBV24-1 to TRBJ1-2, with unresolved D. This CDR3 region has 10 residues. Germline-derived CDR1 and CDR2 are KGHDR and SFDVKD. V dropped 9 bases and J dropped 8 bases, with 9 bases sitting between them.

The V call is TRBV4-3, the J call TRBJ1-4; D not resolved. The germline V gene encodes CDR1 LGHNA and CDR2 YSLEER. Trimming cost V 4 bases and J 0 bases, with 12 bases left between them. The CDR3 extends over 16 amino acids. The CDR3 spells CASSPLHGATNEKLFF. In DNA form, the CDR3 reads TGCGCCAGCAGCCCGCTACATGGTGCAACTAATGAAAAACTGTTTTTT.

This chain connects TRBV9 to TRBJ2-2, with 8 nucleotides matching TRBD1. Unmatched junction bases numbered 4, after V lost 3 bases and J lost 3 bases. This CDR3 region has 15 residues. In germline, CDR1 is SGDLS, CDR2 YYNGEE. CDR3: CASSGTGLDTGELFF. DNA for the CDR3: TGTGCCAGCAGCGGGACAGGGCTAGACACCGGGGAGCTGTTTTTT. The full variable domain, its missing parts supplied by reference TRBV9 and TRBJ2-2, is DSGVTQTPKHLITATGQRVTLRCSPRSGDLSVYWYQQSLDQGLQFLIQYYNGEERAKGNILERFSAQQFPDLHSELNLSSLELGDSALYFCASSGTGLDTGELFFGEGSRLTVL.

This clonotype was seen a handful of times. J is TRBJ1-1 and V is TRBV3-1; D unresolved. Germline V lookup: CDR1 LGHDT, CDR2 YNNKEL (reference sequence). V dropped 3 bases and J dropped 7 bases, with 6 bases sitting between them. The CDR3 has 11 amino acids. CDR3 bases: TGTGCCAGCAGCCAGGGATTTGAAGCTTTCTTT. Its protein is CASSQGFEAFF.

The CDR3 nucleotides are TGTGCCAGCAGCCAAGATCAAGGGGTGAACACTGAAGCTTTCTTT. As protein: CASSQDQGVNTEAFF. The chain has TRBV4-2 and TRBJ1-1, with D maybe TRBD1 (5 bases). The CDR3 runs 15 residues. The ends were cut back, 0 bases at V and 0 bases at J, with 8 bases in the middle. Germline CDR1 is LGHNA and CDR2 is YNFKEQ.

The V call is TRBV12-3 or TRBV12-4, the J call TRBJ1-2; TRBD1 might be the D (5 bases). V was pared by 6 bases and J by 4 bases, with 15 bases between. CDR3 length: 14 residues. The CDR3 protein is CASRLSGLGYGYTF. The CDR3 nucleotides read TGTGCCAGCAGGCTATCAGGGTTGGGCTATGGCTACACCTTC.